The rows below give T cell receptor beta chains drawn from one sample of a study of blood T cell repertoires in COVID-19. Method: immunoSEQ multiplex PCR; TCRdb's copy keeps in-frame clones and lacks some. The sample contains 100,000 to 150,000 clones, about 70% of which appear only once. The sequencing sample was made of peripheral blood. These receptors came from a woman between 65 and 79 years old with acute or convalescent COVID-19. The CDR3 runs from the conserved cysteine through the conserved F or W. D genes are given only for firm matches. The size entry is marked missing in some rows and otherwise reads once, few, many or a size class.

j_call | d_call | clone_size | v_call | cdr3_nt | cdr3_aa
TRBJ2-7 | TRBD2 | once | TRBV20-1 | TGCAGTGCTAGTAAGGGACTAGGATTGGGCGAGCAGTACTTC | CSASKGLGLGEQYF
TRBJ1-2 | TRBD1 | . | TRBV28 | TGTGCCAGCACTAAGACAGGGACCTATGGCTACACCTTC | CASTKTGTYGYTF
TRBJ1-2 | . | . | TRBV6-6 | TGTGCCAGCAGCCCAGCTGGGGAGGGGTATGGCTACACCTTC | CASSPAGEGYGYTF
TRBJ2-3 | TRBD2 | . | TRBV19 | TGTGCCAGTAAGAGGACTAGCGGGAGCAGTTTTTTTTCAGATACGCAGTATTTT | CASKRTSGSSFFSDTQYF
TRBJ2-2 | TRBD1 | . | TRBV29-1 | TGCAGCGCCCGGACAGGGGTGACCGGGGAGCTGTTTTTT | CSARTGVTGELFF
TRBJ2-5 | . | . | TRBV10-1 | TGCGCCAGCAGTGAGGCTGCAGGGCAAGAGACCCAGTACTTC | CASSEAAGQETQYF
TRBJ1-5 | . | . | TRBV27 | TGTGCCAGCAGTTCTACAGGGTATCAGCCCCAGCATTTT | CASSSTGYQPQHF
TRBJ1-5 | . | few | TRBV28 | TGTGCCAGCAGTTTGGGGCCCAGGCCCCAGCATTTT | CASSLGPRPQHF
TRBJ2-3 | . | . | TRBV20-1 | TGCAGTGCTAGGGAGCGGGATACGCAGTATTTT | CSARERDTQYF
TRBJ1-1 | . | few | TRBV6-5 | TGTGCCAGCAGAGGACACCTGAACACTGAAGCTTTCTTT | CASRGHLNTEAFF
TRBJ1-1 | . | few | TRBV3-1/TRBV3-2 | TGTGCCAGCAGCCAAGATCAGGGTGGGGCTGAAGCTTTCTTT | CASSQDQGGAEAFF
TRBJ1-6 | . | . | TRBV7-9 | TGTGCCAGCAGCTTCGCCACAGGGTCCAGTTCACCCCTCCACTTT | CASSFATGSSSPLHF
TRBJ2-4 | TRBD1 | . | TRBV4-3 | TGCGCCAGCAGCCAATCCACAGGGGACCTAGCCAAAAACATTCAGTACTTC | CASSQSTGDLAKNIQYF
TRBJ1-2 | TRBD1 | . | TRBV7-8 | TGTGCCAGCAGCCCTAACAGGGGTCACTATGGCTACACCTTC | CASSPNRGHYGYTF
TRBJ1-1 | . | . | TRBV28 | TGTGCCAGCACCTTGGAGGTGATCACTGAAGCTTTCTTT | CASTLEVITEAFF
TRBJ2-5 | TRBD2 | . | TRBV3-1/TRBV3-2 | TGTGCCAGCAGCCCTAGCGGGGCAAGGAGAGGAGAGACCCAGTACTTC | CASSPSGARRGETQYF
TRBJ2-5 | . | . | TRBV5-4 | TGTGCCAGCAGCAAACAGGGCCAAGAGACCCAGTACTTC | CASSKQGQETQYF
TRBJ2-1 | . | . | TRBV11-2 | TGTGCCAGCAGCTTAGATCGTAACTACGACTCGGAGCAGTTCTTC | CASSLDRNYDSEQFF
TRBJ1-5 | TRBD1 | . | TRBV3-1/TRBV3-2 | TGTGCCAGCAGCCCCGGACAGGGAAATCAGCCCCAGCATTTT | CASSPGQGNQPQHF
TRBJ2-1 | TRBD2 | . | TRBV10-2 | TGCGCCAGCGGTTCTAGCGGGAGCTCCTACAATGAGCAGTTCTTC | CASGSSGSSYNEQFF
TRBJ1-4 | TRBD1 | . | TRBV6-5 | TGTGCCAGCAGACAGGGGGCGCGTCGAAAACTGTTTTTT | CASRQGARRKLFF
TRBJ2-7 | TRBD1 | . | TRBV11-2 | TGTGCCAGTAGACAGGGCTCCTACGAGCAGTACTTC | CASRQGSYEQYF
TRBJ1-3 | . | once | TRBV5-4 | TGTGCCAGCAGCCAAGGGGGTGCGGCTGGAAACACCATATATTTT | CASSQGGAAGNTIYF
TRBJ1-4 | . | . | TRBV7-2 | TGTGCCAGCAGACGCATAGAAGCAACTAATGAAAAACTGTTTTTT | CASRRIEATNEKLFF
TRBJ1-2 | . | . | TRBV11-2 | TGTGCCAGCAGCATGGAAGGGGATGGCTACACCTTC | CASSMEGDGYTF
TRBJ1-1 | . | many | TRBV25-1 | TGTGCCAGCTCCTTAGGAGGGGCGCGGACTGAAGCTTTCTTT | CASSLGGARTEAFF
TRBJ1-1 | TRBD1 | many | TRBV11-2 | TGTGCCAGCAGCGCAATGACAGGGGGGAACACTGAAGCTTTCTTT | CASSAMTGGNTEAFF
TRBJ1-2 | TRBD1 | . | TRBV11-2 | TGTGCCAGCAGCTTAGGAGAGGGGACAGGGGGCCTCTACTATGGCTACACCTTC | CASSLGEGTGGLYYGYTF
TRBJ1-2 | . | . | TRBV11-2 | TGTGCCAGCAGCTCGGACAGCGTGGGATTCTATGGCTACACCTTC | CASSSDSVGFYGYTF
TRBJ2-7 | TRBD2 | . | TRBV4-2 | TGTGCCAGCAGCTTCTCCGGGACTAGCGGGACCCTCTCCTACGAGCAGTACTTC | CASSFSGTSGTLSYEQYF
TRBJ2-2 | . | . | TRBV5-1 | TGCGCCAGCAGCTTCGGGGGGAACACCGGGGAGCTGTTTTTT | CASSFGGNTGELFF
TRBJ2-6 | TRBD1 | . | TRBV6-2/TRBV6-3 | TGTGCCAGCAGTACGTTCCGGGACAGCCACTCTGGGGCCAACGTCCTGACTTTC | CASSTFRDSHSGANVLTF
TRBJ2-3 | TRBD2 | . | TRBV28 | TGTGCCAGCAGTTTCCCAGCGGGAGACATTACTAATACGCAGTATTTT | CASSFPAGDITNTQYF
TRBJ2-1 | . | . | TRBV19 | TGTGCCAGTAGTATAATTGTATCCCTGTCCTACAATGAGCAGTTCTTC | CASSIIVSLSYNEQFF
TRBJ1-2 | TRBD1 | . | TRBV11-2 | TGTGCCAGCAGCTTAGACCTCACCGGGACAGGGGGGGATAACTATGGCTACACCTTC | CASSLDLTGTGGDNYGYTF
TRBJ1-5 | TRBD1 | . | TRBV19 | TGTGCCAGTAGTCAACAGGGGAGACAGCCCCAGCATTTT | CASSQQGRQPQHF
TRBJ1-3 | . | few | TRBV6-1 | TGTGCCAGCAGTGAACAGGGAATTGGAAACACCATATATTTT | CASSEQGIGNTIYF
TRBJ2-5 | . | once | TRBV5-1 | TGCGCCAGCAGCTTAATGACAGGCCTTAAAGAGACCCAGTACTTC | CASSLMTGLKETQYF
TRBJ2-4 | TRBD2 | few | TRBV19 | TGTGCCAGTAGCCCTTTCGGCGGGGGGGTAGCCAAAAACATTCAGTACTTC | CASSPFGGGVAKNIQYF
TRBJ1-1 | . | . | TRBV12-3/TRBV12-4 | TGTGCCAGCAGTTTCAGTTTGAACACTGAAGCTTTCTTT | CASSFSLNTEAFF
TRBJ1-1 | . | . | TRBV5-4 | TGTGCCAGCGCCCCCTCGGGGGGACGGAACACTGAAGCTTTCTTT | CASAPSGGRNTEAFF
TRBJ2-7 | TRBD1 | . | TRBV19 | TGTGCCAGTAGTACGCCCTCCGGACAGGGGAGGTTTGACGAGCAGTACTTC | CASSTPSGQGRFDEQYF
TRBJ1-2 | . | . | TRBV6-5 | TGTGCCAGCAGTTTTGGACAGAACTATGGCTACACCTTC | CASSFGQNYGYTF
TRBJ2-7 | . | . | TRBV6-5 | TGTGCCAGCAGCCTGGACAGAGTAAGCTACGAGCAGTACTTC | CASSLDRVSYEQYF
TRBJ2-2 | . | . | TRBV7-8 | TGTGCCAGCAGCTTACGGGGGGAGCTGTTTTTT | CASSLRGELFF
TRBJ1-2 | TRBD1 | . | TRBV6-4 | TGTGCCAGCAGGCCCAGGGGACAGGATCTCTACGGCTACACCTTC | CASRPRGQDLYGYTF
TRBJ2-2 | TRBD1 | . | TRBV11-2 | TGTGCCAGCAGGGGACAGTCGAACACCGGGGAGCTGTTTTTT | CASRGQSNTGELFF
TRBJ2-1 | TRBD1 | . | TRBV6-2/TRBV6-3 | TGTGCCAGCAGTTACAGACAGGGCCACTACAATGAGCAGTTCTTC | CASSYRQGHYNEQFF
TRBJ2-7 | . | . | TRBV15 | TGTGCCACCAGCAAGTCGGTCGGGAAGCAGTACTTC | CATSKSVGKQYF
TRBJ2-7 | TRBD1 | . | TRBV11-2 | TGTGCCAGCAGCATTTGGACAGGGGAGTCCTACGAGCAGTACTTC | CASSIWTGESYEQYF
TRBJ2-4 | . | . | TRBV28 | TGTGCCAGCAGTTTCCGGGAACTCAAAAACATTCAGTACTTC | CASSFRELKNIQYF
TRBJ2-2 | . | . | TRBV5-4 | TGTGCCAGCAGCCGGAGAGGGAACACCGGGGAGCTGTTTTTT | CASSRRGNTGELFF
TRBJ2-1 | TRBD2 | . | TRBV19 | TGTGCCAGTAGTTGGAATAGCGGGGGGGCCAGGAATGAGCAGTTCTTC | CASSWNSGGARNEQFF
TRBJ2-3 | TRBD1 | . | TRBV2 | TGTGCCAGCAGTGTGGACAGGAGCACAGATACGCAGTATTTT | CASSVDRSTDTQYF
TRBJ1-2 | TRBD1 | few | TRBV19 | TGTGCCAGTAGTATCGGACAGGGGGCGAAGTTAGGCTACACCTTC | CASSIGQGAKLGYTF
TRBJ1-2 | . | . | TRBV6-5 | TGTGCCAGCAGTTCGTCGGGGGTTAACTATGGCTACACCTTC | CASSSSGVNYGYTF